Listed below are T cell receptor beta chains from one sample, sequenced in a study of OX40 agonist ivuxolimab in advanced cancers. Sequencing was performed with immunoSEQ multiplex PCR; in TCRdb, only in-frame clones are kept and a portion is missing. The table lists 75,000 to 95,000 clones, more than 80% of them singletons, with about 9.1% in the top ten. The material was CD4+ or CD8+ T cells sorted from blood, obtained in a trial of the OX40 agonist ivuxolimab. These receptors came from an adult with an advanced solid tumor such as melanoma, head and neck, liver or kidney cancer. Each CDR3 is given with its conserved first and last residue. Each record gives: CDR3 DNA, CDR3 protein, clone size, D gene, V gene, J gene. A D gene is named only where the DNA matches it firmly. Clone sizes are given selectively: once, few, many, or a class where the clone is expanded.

DNA: TGCGCCAGCAGCTTGTACAGCCAAGAGACCCAGTACTTC; CDR3: CASSLYSQETQYF; size: .; D: .; V: TRBV5-1; J: TRBJ2-5
DNA: TGTGCCAGCTCACCTTGGACTAGCGGGTTAATGGAGACCCAGTACTTC; CDR3: CASSPWTSGLMETQYF; size: .; D: TRBD2; V: TRBV18; J: TRBJ2-5
DNA: TGTGCCACCAGCAGAGGACTAGCGGGAGCATACGAGCAGTACTTC; CDR3: CATSRGLAGAYEQYF; size: few; D: TRBD2; V: TRBV15; J: TRBJ2-7
DNA: TGTGCCAGCAGCTGGGGACAGGGGGCCGACACTGAAGCTTTCTTT; CDR3: CASSWGQGADTEAFF; size: .; D: TRBD1; V: TRBV6-6; J: TRBJ1-1
DNA: TGCGCCAGCAGCCCGGGACAGGGTGTGACTGAAGCTTTCTTT; CDR3: CASSPGQGVTEAFF; size: .; D: TRBD1; V: TRBV5-1; J: TRBJ1-1
DNA: TGCGCCAGCAGCTTGGAGGGCTATGGCTACACCTTC; CDR3: CASSLEGYGYTF; size: once; D: .; V: TRBV5-1; J: TRBJ1-2
DNA: TGTGCCAGTGCTAGAGAAGATACGCAGTATTTT; CDR3: CASAREDTQYF; size: .; D: .; V: TRBV2; J: TRBJ2-3
DNA: TGTGCCATCAGGACAGGGACCCACAATGAGCAGTTCTTC; CDR3: CAIRTGTHNEQFF; size: .; D: TRBD1; V: TRBV6-6; J: TRBJ2-1
DNA: TGTGCCAGCAGTTTTGTAGGAAGCGGCTACACCTTC; CDR3: CASSFVGSGYTF; size: .; D: .; V: TRBV28; J: TRBJ1-2
DNA: TGTGCCAGCAGCTTAGGGGAAACCGGGGAGCTGTTTTTT; CDR3: CASSLGETGELFF; size: .; D: .; V: TRBV7-9; J: TRBJ2-2
DNA: TGTGCCAGCAGCTTAGGTCAGGGCTTGGTTAACTATGGCTACACCTTC; CDR3: CASSLGQGLVNYGYTF; size: .; D: .; V: TRBV7-2; J: TRBJ1-2
DNA: TGTGCCAGCAGTTTAATGTGGGAAGTAGCCAAAAACATTCAGTACTTC; CDR3: CASSLMWEVAKNIQYF; size: .; D: .; V: TRBV27; J: TRBJ2-4
DNA: TGCAGCGTTGGTGGGACAGGGATCTCTGGGGCCAACGTCCTGACTTTC; CDR3: CSVGGTGISGANVLTF; size: .; D: TRBD1; V: TRBV29-1; J: TRBJ2-6
DNA: TGTGCCAGCTCACGGGAGACAGAGACTTATAATTCACCCCTCCACTTT; CDR3: CASSRETETYNSPLHF; size: .; D: .; V: TRBV18; J: TRBJ1-6
DNA: TGCGCCAGCAGCCAAGATTCACGGCTCCTAGCGGTTGCTCCGTTCTTC; CDR3: CASSQDSRLLAVAPFF; size: .; D: TRBD2; V: TRBV4-1; J: TRBJ2-1
DNA: TGTGCCAGCAGTTCCCACAAAACTAATCAGCCCCAGCATTTT; CDR3: CASSSHKTNQPQHF; size: .; D: .; V: TRBV28; J: TRBJ1-5
DNA: TGTGCCAGCAGCTTAGCCTCCTCGAGGTACCAAGAGACCCAGTACTTC; CDR3: CASSLASSRYQETQYF; size: .; D: .; V: TRBV7-9; J: TRBJ2-5
DNA: TGTGCCAGCAGCTTTATGCGGGACAGGGCAATAGATTCTGGAAACACCATATATTTT; CDR3: CASSFMRDRAIDSGNTIYF; size: .; D: TRBD1; V: TRBV5-5; J: TRBJ1-3
DNA: TGCGCCAGTAGTGTTTTGGCCCTGAACACTGAAGCTTTCTTT; CDR3: CASSVLALNTEAFF; size: .; D: .; V: TRBV5-1; J: TRBJ1-1
DNA: TGTGCCAGCAGCCCTCCGACAGGGCCGTCCGGTGAGCAGTTCTTC; CDR3: CASSPPTGPSGEQFF; size: .; D: TRBD1; V: TRBV7-9; J: TRBJ2-1
DNA: TGTGCCAGTAAAAGCGGGGGGGCCGGTCAGACCCAGTACTTC; CDR3: CASKSGGAGQTQYF; size: once; D: TRBD2; V: TRBV6-1; J: TRBJ2-5
DNA: TGTGCTAGTGGTTTAGTGCGGGGGGGCAGAGATACGCAGTATTTT; CDR3: CASGLVRGGRDTQYF; size: once; D: TRBD2; V: TRBV12-5; J: TRBJ2-3
DNA: TGTGCCAGCAGCGTGACAGCTAACTATGGCTACACCTTC; CDR3: CASSVTANYGYTF; size: .; D: .; V: TRBV7-9; J: TRBJ1-2
DNA: TGTGCCAGCAGCCGGAACGGGGGTCTAGAGACCCAGTACTTC; CDR3: CASSRNGGLETQYF; size: .; D: .; V: TRBV11-2; J: TRBJ2-5
DNA: TGTGCCACCGCGACAGGGACTGACTATGGCTACACCTTC; CDR3: CATATGTDYGYTF; size: .; D: TRBD1; V: TRBV7-9; J: TRBJ1-2